The clone carrying this TCR beta chain appeared many times. This specimen comes from a study of metastatic and nonmetastatic thyroid tumors. Every patient was untreated before thyroid surgery. TCRdb reprocessed the PCR reads using MiXCR. This table has some 33,000 clones, approximately 15% appearing once. Sequenced: blood. This receptor was obtained from a male donor with papillary thyroid cancer or a benign thyroid nodule (not recorded which). Some clones in this sample may be carry-over from other donors' samples.

The CDR3 loop reads CASSIQGTYNEQFF. In DNA form, the CDR3 reads TGTGCCAGTAGTATTCAGGGTACCTACAATGAGCAGTTCTTC. The V gene is TRBV19, the J gene TRBJ2-1; D possibly corresponds to TRBD1 (5 bases). Germline loops: CDR1 LNHDA, CDR2 SQIVND (reference sequence). This CDR3 has 14 amino acids. Trimming took 3 bases from V and 2 from J, leaving 8 bases between them.